Shown below are 11 T cell receptor beta chains from a single sample sequenced in a study of T cell changes during pregnancy in multiple sclerosis (dated by TCRdb to the late 2010s). The library was prepared using the immunoSEQ multiplex PCR assay. The immuneACCESS repertoire file appears here via TCRdb, limited to in-frame rearrangements. These files lack a portion of the clones; in checked studies, under half of the deficit traces to unresolved V genes, and the cause of the others is not known. The table for this sample lists approximately 40,000 clones; 91% of them were counted only once. About 12% of the sample lies in the top ten. The sequences come from CD8+ T cells from peripheral blood mononuclear cells, collected after pregnancy. The receptors originated from a female donor with multiple sclerosis, enrolled in a pregnancy study.

V and J are TRBV5-5 and TRBJ2-2; perhaps TRBD1 as D (5 bases). CDR1 and CDR2 (germline): SGHKS, YYEKEE (reference sequence). The germline V and J ends were trimmed by 4 bases and 4 bases, with 11 bases remaining between them. The CDR3 is made up of 14 amino acids. The CDR3 sequence is CASSRRGSTGELFF. DNA of the CDR3: TGTGCCAGCAGCAGAAGGGGAAGCACCGGGGAGCTGTTTTTT.

This clone has only one observation. This chain joins TRBV9 and TRBJ2-1; TRBD2 is a possible D gene (5 bases). This CDR3 spans 12 amino acids. In germline, CDR1 is SGDLS, CDR2 YYNGEE. Between the trimmed V and J ends, which lost 3 bases and 9 bases, there was a span of 10 bases. The CDR3 nucleotides read TGTGCCAGCAGCGGGACTGTAGGTGAGCAGTTCTTC. Protein: CASSGTVGEQFF. Full variable domain (rest looked up from reference TRBV9 and TRBJ2-1): DSGVTQTPKHLITATGQRVTLRCSPRSGDLSVYWYQQSLDQGLQFLIQYYNGEERAKGNILERFSAQQFPDLHSELNLSSLELGDSALYFCASSGTVGEQFFGPGTRLTVL.

CDR3 residues: CASSDGSDSYEQYF. The CDR3 coding sequence is TGTGCCAGCAGTGACGGTAGCGACTCCTACGAGCAGTACTTC. The rearrangement joins TRBV6-1 to TRBJ2-7, with D possibly matching TRBD2 (5 bases). V was trimmed by 3 bases and J by 0 bases, leaving 9 bases between them. Germline CDR1 reads MNHNS; CDR2 reads SASEGT. The CDR3 has 14 residues.

This clone was observed a handful of times. V and J are TRBV6-5 and TRBJ2-2, with 7 bases lining up with TRBD1. This CDR3 is built from 13 residues. V lost 8 bases to trimming and J lost 5 bases; unmatched junction nucleotides: 5. From germline, CDR1 is MNHEY and CDR2 SVGAGI. The DNA of the CDR3 is TGTGCCAGCCGCAAGGGGGCGACCGGGGAGCTGTTTTTT. It yields the protein CASRKGATGELFF.

J is TRBJ2-1 and V is TRBV5-6; 7 nucleotides align to TRBD2. Looked up from germline, CDR1 is SGHDT and CDR2 is YYEEEE. The ends lost 4 bases at V and 9 bases at J; junction bases unmatched: 13. The CDR3 covers 15 residues. Here the CDR3 reads CASSGDLGGRTEQFF. CDR3 sequence (DNA): TGTGCCAGCAGCGGGGACTTGGGAGGGCGTACTGAGCAGTTCTTC.

The rearrangement uses TRBV5-5 and TRBJ2-3; the match to TRBD1 covers 10 bases. The CDR3 consists of 14 residues. J gave up 6 bases and V 3 bases, and 4 bases lay outside the gene matches. Germline CDR1 SGHKS, CDR2 YYEKEE (reference sequence). The DNA of the CDR3 is TGTGCCAGCAGCTCGGGGGACAGGGGTGATACGCAGTATTTT. Translating it yields CASSSGDRGDTQYF.

This clone showed up just once. This chain joins TRBV9 and TRBJ2-2; a weak D match, TRBD2 (7 bases). V was cut by 4 bases and J by 5 bases, with 18 bases left in between. Germline V gene lookup returns CDR1 SGDLS and CDR2 YYNGEE. This CDR3 is 16 amino acids long. The CDR3 is CASSLSRGAGTGELFF. CDR3 DNA: TGTGCCAGCAGCCTTTCTCGGGGGGCCGGAACCGGGGAGCTGTTTTTT.

Only a few counts were recorded for this clone. This chain links TRBV7-9 with TRBJ1-2; D call uncertain. V gave up 0 bases and J gave up 4 bases, with 12 bases separating them. Germline CDR1 is SEHNR and CDR2 is FQNEAQ (reference sequence). The CDR3 runs 15 residues. CDR3: CASSLALERTYGYTF. Here the CDR3 DNA reads TGTGCCAGCAGCTTAGCGTTGGAGCGAACCTATGGCTACACCTTC.

The V call is TRBV9, the J call TRBJ2-7, with D perhaps TRBD2 (6 bases). The V gene's germline CDR1 is SGDLS and CDR2 YYNGEE. V shed 4 bases and J shed 0 bases, with 14 bases lying between them. The CDR3 is 15 residues long. Written as DNA, the CDR3 is TGTGCCAGCAGCCTACGGGACGGGAGCTCCTACGAGCAGTACTTC. Translated, it gives CASSLRDGSSYEQYF.

The V and J genes are TRBV19 and TRBJ1-1; 7 nucleotides match TRBD1. Germline CDR1 is LNHDA and CDR2 is SQIVND (reference sequence). This CDR3 is 15 amino acids long. The V and J ends lost 4 bases and 1 base, in that order; junction bases with no gene match: 6. CDR3 in DNA: TGTGCCAGTAGTAGGAATCCAGGGGGGAACACTGAAGCTTTCTTT. It is translated as CASSRNPGGNTEAFF. Variable domain in full (rest from reference TRBV19 and TRBJ1-1): DGGITQSPKYLFRKEGQNVTLSCEQNLNHDAMYWYRQDPGQGLRLIYYSQIVNDFQKGDIAEGYSVSREKKESFPLTVTSAQKNPTAFYLCASSRNPGGNTEAFFGQGTRLTVV.

CDR3 bases: TGCGCCAGCAGCCCCGTCGGGGGGCAGGTTGAGCAGTTCTTC. Protein: CASSPVGGQVEQFF. This chain links TRBV4-1 with TRBJ2-1; possibly TRBD2 for D (7 bases). CDR1 and CDR2 (germline): MGHRA, YSYEKL. The CDR3 totals 14 residues. The V end lost 4 bases, the J end lost 9 bases, and 16 bases lay between the germline ends.